The rows below give T cell receptor beta chains drawn from one sample of a study of blood T cells in healthy people across ages. TCRdb reprocessed the 5' RACE reads with MiXCR, giving one entry per CDR3 protein. The table shows hundreds of thousands of distinct CDR3 sequences, with roughly 60% occurring only once. The source material was blood. Receptors were obtained from a man younger than 45 in good health. Each CDR3 is given with its conserved first and last residue. D genes are given only for firm matches. Rows give clone size only sometimes, using once, few, many, or a class for an expanded clone.

D gene | J gene | V gene | clone size | CDR3 protein | CDR3 DNA
NA | TRBJ2-7 | TRBV5-1 | NA | CASRLNQGYEQYF | TGCGCCAGCAGACTTAATCAGGGCTACGAGCAGTACTTC
NA | TRBJ1-2 | TRBV20-1 | few | CSASDLLGDVKGYTF | TGCAGTGCTAGTGATCTTCTAGGGGATGTCAAGGGCTACACCTTC
TRBD2 | TRBJ2-3 | TRBV20-1 | few | CSATGGRDTDTQYF | TGCAGTGCTACCGGTGGGAGGGACACAGATACGCAGTATTTT
NA | TRBJ1-2 | TRBV30 | NA | CAWSLIGGAPYGYTF | TGTGCCTGGAGTCTCATTGGAGGGGCACCCTATGGCTACACCTTC
TRBD1 | TRBJ2-6 | TRBV27 | NA | CASSLVWGRGLGANVLTF | TGTGCCAGCAGTTTAGTTTGGGGCAGGGGGCTTGGGGCCAACGTCCTGACTTTC
TRBD1 | TRBJ2-3 | TRBV20-1 | NA | CSAITGARGPDTQYF | TGCAGTGCTATTACAGGGGCCAGGGGCCCAGATACGCAGTATTTT
NA | TRBJ2-1 | TRBV3-1 | NA | CASSQGGKRSYNEQFF | TGTGCCAGCAGCCAAGGGGGAAAGAGGTCCTACAATGAGCAGTTCTTC
TRBD1 | TRBJ2-6 | TRBV10-3 | few | CAILNRDSENSGANVLTF | TGTGCCATTCTTAACCGGGACAGCGAAAACTCTGGGGCCAACGTCCTGACTTTC
NA | TRBJ1-2 | TRBV6-1 | NA | CASSEVPQGNYGYTF | TGTGCCAGCAGTGAAGTCCCCCAGGGTAACTATGGCTACACCTTC
TRBD2 | TRBJ2-1 | TRBV20-1 | NA | CSASRLAGAGGEQFF | TGCAGTGCTAGTCGACTAGCGGGAGCTGGGGGTGAGCAGTTCTTC
NA | TRBJ2-7 | TRBV7-2 | NA | CASSLTSGPSYEQYF | TGTGCCAGCAGCTTAACCAGCGGGCCTTCCTACGAGCAGTACTTC
NA | TRBJ1-5 | TRBV6-6 | NA | CASTHRDQPQHF | TGTGCCAGCACCCACAGGGATCAGCCCCAGCATTTT
TRBD1 | TRBJ1-5 | TRBV7-2 | NA | CASSYVSGGQGSQPQHF | TGTGCCAGCAGCTACGTTAGTGGGGGACAGGGCAGTCAGCCCCAGCATTTT
TRBD1 | TRBJ2-3 | TRBV6-6 | few | CASSRRGDRLTDTQYF | TGTGCCAGCAGTAGGAGGGGGGACAGGCTCACAGATACGCAGTATTTT
NA | TRBJ2-7 | TRBV9 | few | CASSPPPSESYEQYF | TGTGCCAGCAGCCCCCCTCCGTCGGAGAGTTACGAGCAGTACTTC
NA | TRBJ2-7 | TRBV20-1 | few | CSASLDIGDEQYF | TGCAGTGCTAGCCTAGACATCGGGGACGAGCAGTACTTC
NA | TRBJ1-1 | TRBV6-6 | NA | CASSYSLSSNTEAFF | TGTGCCAGCAGTTACAGTCTATCGTCGAACACTGAAGCTTTCTTT
TRBD1 | TRBJ2-5 | TRBV20-1 | few | CSLTGGLQETQYF | TGCAGTCTCACAGGGGGGTTACAAGAGACCCAGTACTTC
TRBD1 | TRBJ2-4 | TRBV2 | NA | CASSEAVGTAASSKNIQYF | TGTGCCAGCAGTGAAGCGGTAGGGACAGCCGCTTCTTCCAAAAACATTCAGTACTTC
NA | TRBJ2-3 | TRBV7-2 | NA | CASSLSVRQGDTQYF | TGTGCCAGCAGCTTATCCGTCCGCCAGGGGGATACGCAGTATTTT
TRBD1 | TRBJ2-1 | TRBV20-1 | NA | CSARGLRGRGNEQFF | TGCAGTGCTAGAGGACTCAGGGGGCGTGGGAATGAGCAGTTCTTC
NA | TRBJ2-7 | TRBV20-1 | NA | CSASGGGLTYEQYF | TGCAGTGCTTCAGGCGGCGGCCTGACCTACGAGCAGTACTTC
TRBD1 | TRBJ2-7 | TRBV4-2 | NA | CASSQGQGVDEQYF | TGTGCCAGCAGCCAAGGGCAGGGGGTCGACGAGCAGTACTTC
TRBD2 | TRBJ2-1 | TRBV6-5 | NA | CASSYSGPQAGVPNEQFF | TGTGCCAGCAGTTACTCAGGTCCCCAGGCGGGAGTCCCCAATGAGCAGTTCTTC
TRBD1 | TRBJ1-2 | TRBV29-1 | few | CSVPGQGASGYTF | TGCAGCGTCCCGGGACAGGGGGCGTCTGGCTACACCTTC
NA | TRBJ2-3 | TRBV7-4 | NA | CASDHDTASDNKTDTQYF | TGTGCCAGCGACCACGACACCGCAAGTGATAATAAGACAGATACGCAGTATTTT
NA | TRBJ1-5 | TRBV12-3/TRBV12-4 | NA | CASSWTVYSNQPQHF | TGTGCCAGCAGTTGGACAGTTTATAGCAATCAGCCCCAGCATTTT
NA | TRBJ2-1 | TRBV29-1 | many | CSVPTSSSSYNEQFF | TGCAGCGTGCCTACTAGCTCCAGCTCCTACAATGAGCAGTTCTTC
NA | TRBJ2-2 | TRBV6-1 | NA | CASSDAGHYTGELFF | TGTGCCAGCAGTGACGCGGGCCACTACACCGGGGAGCTGTTTTTT
NA | TRBJ1-1 | TRBV12-3/TRBV12-4 | NA | CASSDTGGSEAFF | TGTGCCAGCAGTGATACGGGCGGGAGTGAAGCTTTCTTT
TRBD2 | TRBJ2-3 | TRBV18 | many | CASSPLTSGNPTDTQYF | TGTGCCAGCTCACCACTAACCAGCGGGAATCCCACAGATACGCAGTATTTT
TRBD1 | TRBJ1-1 | TRBV27 | NA | CASGKDREGTEAFF | TGTGCCAGCGGAAAGGACAGGGAGGGCACTGAAGCTTTCTTT
NA | TRBJ1-5 | TRBV19 | NA | CASSERGDQPQHF | TGTGCCAGTAGCGAGAGGGGGGATCAGCCCCAGCATTTT
TRBD1 | TRBJ1-2 | TRBV6-5 | few | CASSYAPGQGYGYTF | TGTGCCAGCAGTTACGCTCCGGGACAGGGGTATGGCTACACCTTC
TRBD2 | TRBJ2-1 | TRBV29-1 | few | CSAGWAGTSSPVVQFF | TGCAGCGCCGGGTGGGCCGGGACTAGCAGCCCAGTCGTGCAGTTCTTC
TRBD1 | TRBJ2-5 | TRBV7-8 | NA | CASSLDRGLETQYF | TGTGCCAGCAGCTTGGACAGGGGCTTGGAGACCCAGTACTTC
NA | TRBJ2-3 | TRBV10-3 | NA | CASRGGLADTQYF | TGTGCCTCAAGAGGGGGGCTGGCAGATACGCAGTATTTT
NA | TRBJ1-1 | TRBV7-2 | NA | CASSSEPVQGQAFF | TGTGCCAGCAGCTCGGAACCAGTACAGGGACAAGCTTTCTTT
TRBD1 | TRBJ2-7 | TRBV3-1 | few | CASSKRGTGLYF | TGTGCCAGCAGCAAGAGAGGGACAGGGCTGTACTTC
NA | TRBJ1-5 | TRBV5-1 | few | CASSLDSHQPQHF | TGCGCCAGCAGCTTGGACAGTCATCAGCCCCAGCATTTT
TRBD1 | TRBJ2-4 | TRBV2 | few | CASSGDSIAKNIQYF | TGTGCCAGCAGTGGGGACAGTATAGCCAAAAACATTCAGTACTTC
NA | TRBJ2-1 | TRBV7-8 | NA | CASSSLGYNEQFF | TGTGCCAGCAGCTCTCTGGGATACAATGAGCAGTTCTTC
NA | TRBJ2-5 | TRBV12-3/TRBV12-4 | NA | CASSFQGYQETQYF | TGTGCCAGCAGTTTCCAGGGTTACCAAGAGACCCAGTACTTC
NA | TRBJ2-7 | TRBV6-5 | few | CASSYSRLYEQYF | TGTGCCAGCAGTTACTCGAGGCTCTACGAGCAGTACTTC
NA | TRBJ2-1 | TRBV14 | NA | CASSPFGALYNEQFF | TGTGCCAGCAGCCCATTCGGAGCCCTGTACAATGAGCAGTTCTTC
NA | TRBJ2-1 | TRBV19 | NA | CASTQGPYNEQFF | TGTGCCAGCACTCAGGGACCCTACAATGAGCAGTTCTTC
TRBD1 | TRBJ1-2 | TRBV6-1 | few | CASSDGQGRGYTF | TGTGCCAGCAGTGACGGACAGGGTCGTGGCTACACCTTC
TRBD1 | TRBJ2-1 | TRBV5-1 | NA | CASSLGWDRAGEQFF | TGCGCCAGCAGCTTGGGATGGGACAGGGCCGGTGAGCAGTTCTTC
TRBD2 | TRBJ2-7 | TRBV11-2 | NA | CASSLSYGRLAGGGGSYEQYF | TGTGCCAGCAGCTTGTCTTACGGGAGACTAGCGGGAGGAGGGGGCTCCTACGAGCAGTACTTC
NA | TRBJ2-5 | TRBV7-2 | NA | CTSSSKQETQYF | TGTACCAGCAGCTCCAAACAAGAGACCCAGTACTTC
NA | TRBJ1-2 | TRBV28 | few | CASSWRNYGYTF | TGTGCCAGCAGTTGGCGGAACTATGGCTACACCTTC
NA | TRBJ2-4 | TRBV7-2 | NA | CASSLVNSLGGEQYF | TGTGCCAGCAGCTTAGTCAACAGCCTCGGTGGGGAGCAGTACTTC
NA | TRBJ2-7 | TRBV7-2 | few | CASSLDWGPYEQYF | TGTGCCAGCAGCTTAGACTGGGGGCCCTACGAGCAGTACTTC
NA | TRBJ1-5 | TRBV6-2/TRBV6-3 | NA | CASSYRPQGSNQPQHF | TGTGCCAGCAGTTACAGACCGCAAGGAAGCAATCAGCCCCAGCATTTT
NA | TRBJ1-1 | TRBV7-9 | NA | CASSFLGGTEAFF | TGTGCCAGCAGCTTTTTGGGGGGTACTGAAGCTTTCTTT
TRBD1 | TRBJ1-2 | TRBV5-1 | many | CASGQGSNAGYTF | TGCGCCAGTGGACAGGGTTCAAACGCTGGCTACACCTTC
NA | TRBJ2-1 | TRBV6-5 | NA | CASSYSWGRYNEQFF | TGTGCCAGCAGTTACTCGTGGGGGCGGTACAATGAGCAGTTCTTC